Listed here is a single T cell receptor beta chain. Its matching antigen is unknown. Germline V CDR1 and CDR2: KGHSH, LQKENI. The CDR3 length is 15 residues. The authors made the TRB cDNA libraries by 5' RACE using UMI labels. TCRdb re-called the 5' RACE reads; every CDR3 protein appears as one record, without DNA. This sample contains some 120,000 distinct CDR3 sequences. The sample originates from a study of CXCR3-negative and CXCR3-positive naive CD8 T cells. Study results and limitations: CXCR3-positive naive cells carried more hydrophobic TRB CDR3s than CXCR3-negative ones.

Specimen: naive CXCR3+ CD8+ T cells from blood. Subset described: CD45RO-CCR7+CD27+CD95- naive CD8+ T cells expressing CXCR3 (TNR3+). V is TRBV18 and J is TRBJ2-5. The TCR sequence derives from a human donor in good health. Some clones in this sample may be carry-over from other donors' samples. The CDR3 spells CASSPRVEYQETQYF.